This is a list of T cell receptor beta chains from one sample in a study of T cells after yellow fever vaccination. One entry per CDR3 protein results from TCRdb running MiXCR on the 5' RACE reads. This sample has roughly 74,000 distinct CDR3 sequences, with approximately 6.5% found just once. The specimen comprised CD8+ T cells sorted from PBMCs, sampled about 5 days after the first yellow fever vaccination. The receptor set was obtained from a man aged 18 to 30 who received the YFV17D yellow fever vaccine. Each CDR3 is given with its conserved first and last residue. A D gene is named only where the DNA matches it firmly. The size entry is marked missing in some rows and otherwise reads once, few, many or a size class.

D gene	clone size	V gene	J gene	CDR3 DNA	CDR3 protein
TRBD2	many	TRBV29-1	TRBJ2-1	TGCAGCGTTGGTCTAGCGGACTTCAATGAGCAGTTCTTC	CSVGLADFNEQFF
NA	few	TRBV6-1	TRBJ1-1	TGTGCCAGCAGCGTCAGGGAGAACACTGAAGCTTTCTTT	CASSVRENTEAFF
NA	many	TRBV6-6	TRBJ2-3	TGTGCCAGCAGTTGGGACACAGATACGCAGTATTTT	CASSWDTDTQYF
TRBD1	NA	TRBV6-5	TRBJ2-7	TGTGCCAGCAGTTACTCGACAGGGCCCTACGAGCAGTACTTC	CASSYSTGPYEQYF
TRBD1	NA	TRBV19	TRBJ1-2	TGTGCCAGTAGTAAGGGGACAGGCTATGGCTACACCTTC	CASSKGTGYGYTF
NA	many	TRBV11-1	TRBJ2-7	TGTGCCAGCAGCCCCTATACCGGGACCCACGCCTCCTACGAGCAGTACTTC	CASSPYTGTHASYEQYF
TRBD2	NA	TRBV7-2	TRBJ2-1	TGTGCCAGCAGCTTAGTCGAGTCGGGGGGTCCAGATGGGGAGCAGTTCTTC	CASSLVESGGPDGEQFF
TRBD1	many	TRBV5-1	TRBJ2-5	TGCGCCAGCAGCTTAATGGACAGGGGCCAAGAGACCCAGTACTTC	CASSLMDRGQETQYF
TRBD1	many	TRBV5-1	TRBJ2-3	TGCGCCAGCAGCCAGTACAGGGGGCTCACAGATACGCAGTATTTT	CASSQYRGLTDTQYF
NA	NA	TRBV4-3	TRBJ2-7	TGCGCCAGCGGCCAAGATCTTATACACTACGAGCAGTACTTC	CASGQDLIHYEQYF
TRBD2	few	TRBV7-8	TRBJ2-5	TGTGCCAGCAGCTTAACTAGCGGGGATCAAGAGACCCAGTACTTC	CASSLTSGDQETQYF
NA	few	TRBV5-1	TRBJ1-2	TGCGCCAGCAGCTCAACGTTGGGGGGTTTTGGCTACACCTTC	CASSSTLGGFGYTF
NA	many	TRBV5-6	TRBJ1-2	TGTGCCAGCAGCTTGGGGGGCTTACAGGGAAGAAACTATGGCTACACCTTC	CASSLGGLQGRNYGYTF
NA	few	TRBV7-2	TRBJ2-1	TGTGCCAGCAGCTATGACCCGGGGAATGAGCAGTTCTTC	CASSYDPGNEQFF
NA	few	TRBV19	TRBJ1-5	TGTGCCAGTAGTATATCCGACAGGCATAGCAATCAGCCCCAGCATTTT	CASSISDRHSNQPQHF